These T cell receptor beta chains were read from a single sample in a study of CD8+ T cells in alopecia areata. TCRdb keeps only in-frame clones here, not all; method: immunoSEQ multiplex PCR. The profile shows 100,000 to 140,000 clones, roughly 89% of them singletons. Here the sequenced sample was CD8+ T cells sorted from blood, taken at week 24, from a patient treated with tofacitinib. The source of these receptors is a human donor with alopecia areata. Each CDR3 is given with its conserved first and last residue. The order of the fields is J gene, V gene, D gene, clone size, CDR3 protein, CDR3 DNA. D genes are given only for firm matches. A row's size may be missing; if present it is once, few, many or a size class.

J gene: TRBJ2-7; V gene: TRBV11-2; D gene: NA; clone size: NA; CDR3 protein: CASSSKEGPPAYEQYF; CDR3 DNA: TGTGCCAGCAGCTCCAAGGAGGGCCCGCCGGCCTACGAGCAGTACTTC
J gene: TRBJ2-5; V gene: TRBV2; D gene: TRBD2; clone size: NA; CDR3 protein: CASSATGTSGETQYF; CDR3 DNA: TGTGCCAGCAGTGCGACCGGGACTAGCGGGGAGACCCAGTACTTC
J gene: TRBJ2-7; V gene: TRBV30; D gene: NA; clone size: NA; CDR3 protein: CAWRGSSSYEQYF; CDR3 DNA: TGTGCCTGGAGGGGCAGCAGCTCCTACGAGCAGTACTTC
J gene: TRBJ2-2; V gene: TRBV7-6; D gene: NA; clone size: NA; CDR3 protein: CASSPDEGFTGELFF; CDR3 DNA: TGTGCCAGCAGCCCAGATGAGGGGTTCACCGGGGAGCTGTTTTTT
J gene: TRBJ2-7; V gene: TRBV29-1; D gene: NA; clone size: NA; CDR3 protein: CSVEAQVYPYEQYF; CDR3 DNA: TGCAGCGTTGAGGCGCAGGTCTACCCCTACGAGCAGTACTTC
J gene: TRBJ1-2; V gene: TRBV10-2; D gene: NA; clone size: NA; CDR3 protein: CASSDSPNYGYTF; CDR3 DNA: TGCGCCAGCAGTGACAGTCCTAACTATGGCTACACCTTC
J gene: TRBJ1-1; V gene: TRBV7-9; D gene: NA; clone size: once; CDR3 protein: CASSSENTEAFF; CDR3 DNA: TGTGCCAGCAGCTCCGAGAACACTGAAGCTTTCTTT
J gene: TRBJ1-1; V gene: TRBV14; D gene: NA; clone size: once; CDR3 protein: CASSPKGGNTEAFF; CDR3 DNA: TGTGCCAGCAGCCCTAAGGGGGGGAACACTGAAGCTTTCTTT
J gene: TRBJ1-1; V gene: TRBV11-3; D gene: TRBD1; clone size: NA; CDR3 protein: CASSETLRQGRSTEAFF; CDR3 DNA: TGTGCCAGCAGCGAAACCCTTCGACAGGGACGGTCCACTGAAGCTTTCTTT
J gene: TRBJ2-5; V gene: TRBV4-3; D gene: NA; clone size: NA; CDR3 protein: CASSKTGETQYF; CDR3 DNA: TGCGCCAGCAGCAAGACTGGGGAGACCCAGTACTTC
J gene: TRBJ1-4; V gene: TRBV19; D gene: NA; clone size: few; CDR3 protein: CASSPGAATNEKLFF; CDR3 DNA: TGTGCCAGTAGTCCGGGGGCGGCAACTAATGAAAAACTGTTTTTT
J gene: TRBJ1-2; V gene: TRBV27; D gene: NA; clone size: once; CDR3 protein: CASSPGQIYNYGYTF; CDR3 DNA: TGTGCCAGCAGCCCCGGACAGATTTATAACTATGGCTACACCTTC
J gene: TRBJ2-3; V gene: TRBV2; D gene: TRBD2; clone size: NA; CDR3 protein: CASSEDASGPPVDTQYF; CDR3 DNA: TGTGCCAGCAGTGAAGACGCTAGCGGGCCGCCTGTAGATACGCAGTATTTT
J gene: TRBJ1-5; V gene: TRBV30; D gene: NA; clone size: NA; CDR3 protein: CARSQAVYSNQPQHF; CDR3 DNA: TGTGCCCGGAGTCAGGCGGTCTATAGCAATCAGCCCCAGCATTTT
J gene: TRBJ2-7; V gene: TRBV10-1; D gene: NA; clone size: once; CDR3 protein: CASSTRDTDYEQYF; CDR3 DNA: TGCGCCAGCAGCACCCGGGACACCGACTACGAGCAGTACTTC
J gene: TRBJ2-5; V gene: TRBV7-2; D gene: NA; clone size: once; CDR3 protein: CASSLAGGWETQYF; CDR3 DNA: TGTGCCAGCAGCTTAGCGGGGGGCTGGGAGACCCAGTACTTC